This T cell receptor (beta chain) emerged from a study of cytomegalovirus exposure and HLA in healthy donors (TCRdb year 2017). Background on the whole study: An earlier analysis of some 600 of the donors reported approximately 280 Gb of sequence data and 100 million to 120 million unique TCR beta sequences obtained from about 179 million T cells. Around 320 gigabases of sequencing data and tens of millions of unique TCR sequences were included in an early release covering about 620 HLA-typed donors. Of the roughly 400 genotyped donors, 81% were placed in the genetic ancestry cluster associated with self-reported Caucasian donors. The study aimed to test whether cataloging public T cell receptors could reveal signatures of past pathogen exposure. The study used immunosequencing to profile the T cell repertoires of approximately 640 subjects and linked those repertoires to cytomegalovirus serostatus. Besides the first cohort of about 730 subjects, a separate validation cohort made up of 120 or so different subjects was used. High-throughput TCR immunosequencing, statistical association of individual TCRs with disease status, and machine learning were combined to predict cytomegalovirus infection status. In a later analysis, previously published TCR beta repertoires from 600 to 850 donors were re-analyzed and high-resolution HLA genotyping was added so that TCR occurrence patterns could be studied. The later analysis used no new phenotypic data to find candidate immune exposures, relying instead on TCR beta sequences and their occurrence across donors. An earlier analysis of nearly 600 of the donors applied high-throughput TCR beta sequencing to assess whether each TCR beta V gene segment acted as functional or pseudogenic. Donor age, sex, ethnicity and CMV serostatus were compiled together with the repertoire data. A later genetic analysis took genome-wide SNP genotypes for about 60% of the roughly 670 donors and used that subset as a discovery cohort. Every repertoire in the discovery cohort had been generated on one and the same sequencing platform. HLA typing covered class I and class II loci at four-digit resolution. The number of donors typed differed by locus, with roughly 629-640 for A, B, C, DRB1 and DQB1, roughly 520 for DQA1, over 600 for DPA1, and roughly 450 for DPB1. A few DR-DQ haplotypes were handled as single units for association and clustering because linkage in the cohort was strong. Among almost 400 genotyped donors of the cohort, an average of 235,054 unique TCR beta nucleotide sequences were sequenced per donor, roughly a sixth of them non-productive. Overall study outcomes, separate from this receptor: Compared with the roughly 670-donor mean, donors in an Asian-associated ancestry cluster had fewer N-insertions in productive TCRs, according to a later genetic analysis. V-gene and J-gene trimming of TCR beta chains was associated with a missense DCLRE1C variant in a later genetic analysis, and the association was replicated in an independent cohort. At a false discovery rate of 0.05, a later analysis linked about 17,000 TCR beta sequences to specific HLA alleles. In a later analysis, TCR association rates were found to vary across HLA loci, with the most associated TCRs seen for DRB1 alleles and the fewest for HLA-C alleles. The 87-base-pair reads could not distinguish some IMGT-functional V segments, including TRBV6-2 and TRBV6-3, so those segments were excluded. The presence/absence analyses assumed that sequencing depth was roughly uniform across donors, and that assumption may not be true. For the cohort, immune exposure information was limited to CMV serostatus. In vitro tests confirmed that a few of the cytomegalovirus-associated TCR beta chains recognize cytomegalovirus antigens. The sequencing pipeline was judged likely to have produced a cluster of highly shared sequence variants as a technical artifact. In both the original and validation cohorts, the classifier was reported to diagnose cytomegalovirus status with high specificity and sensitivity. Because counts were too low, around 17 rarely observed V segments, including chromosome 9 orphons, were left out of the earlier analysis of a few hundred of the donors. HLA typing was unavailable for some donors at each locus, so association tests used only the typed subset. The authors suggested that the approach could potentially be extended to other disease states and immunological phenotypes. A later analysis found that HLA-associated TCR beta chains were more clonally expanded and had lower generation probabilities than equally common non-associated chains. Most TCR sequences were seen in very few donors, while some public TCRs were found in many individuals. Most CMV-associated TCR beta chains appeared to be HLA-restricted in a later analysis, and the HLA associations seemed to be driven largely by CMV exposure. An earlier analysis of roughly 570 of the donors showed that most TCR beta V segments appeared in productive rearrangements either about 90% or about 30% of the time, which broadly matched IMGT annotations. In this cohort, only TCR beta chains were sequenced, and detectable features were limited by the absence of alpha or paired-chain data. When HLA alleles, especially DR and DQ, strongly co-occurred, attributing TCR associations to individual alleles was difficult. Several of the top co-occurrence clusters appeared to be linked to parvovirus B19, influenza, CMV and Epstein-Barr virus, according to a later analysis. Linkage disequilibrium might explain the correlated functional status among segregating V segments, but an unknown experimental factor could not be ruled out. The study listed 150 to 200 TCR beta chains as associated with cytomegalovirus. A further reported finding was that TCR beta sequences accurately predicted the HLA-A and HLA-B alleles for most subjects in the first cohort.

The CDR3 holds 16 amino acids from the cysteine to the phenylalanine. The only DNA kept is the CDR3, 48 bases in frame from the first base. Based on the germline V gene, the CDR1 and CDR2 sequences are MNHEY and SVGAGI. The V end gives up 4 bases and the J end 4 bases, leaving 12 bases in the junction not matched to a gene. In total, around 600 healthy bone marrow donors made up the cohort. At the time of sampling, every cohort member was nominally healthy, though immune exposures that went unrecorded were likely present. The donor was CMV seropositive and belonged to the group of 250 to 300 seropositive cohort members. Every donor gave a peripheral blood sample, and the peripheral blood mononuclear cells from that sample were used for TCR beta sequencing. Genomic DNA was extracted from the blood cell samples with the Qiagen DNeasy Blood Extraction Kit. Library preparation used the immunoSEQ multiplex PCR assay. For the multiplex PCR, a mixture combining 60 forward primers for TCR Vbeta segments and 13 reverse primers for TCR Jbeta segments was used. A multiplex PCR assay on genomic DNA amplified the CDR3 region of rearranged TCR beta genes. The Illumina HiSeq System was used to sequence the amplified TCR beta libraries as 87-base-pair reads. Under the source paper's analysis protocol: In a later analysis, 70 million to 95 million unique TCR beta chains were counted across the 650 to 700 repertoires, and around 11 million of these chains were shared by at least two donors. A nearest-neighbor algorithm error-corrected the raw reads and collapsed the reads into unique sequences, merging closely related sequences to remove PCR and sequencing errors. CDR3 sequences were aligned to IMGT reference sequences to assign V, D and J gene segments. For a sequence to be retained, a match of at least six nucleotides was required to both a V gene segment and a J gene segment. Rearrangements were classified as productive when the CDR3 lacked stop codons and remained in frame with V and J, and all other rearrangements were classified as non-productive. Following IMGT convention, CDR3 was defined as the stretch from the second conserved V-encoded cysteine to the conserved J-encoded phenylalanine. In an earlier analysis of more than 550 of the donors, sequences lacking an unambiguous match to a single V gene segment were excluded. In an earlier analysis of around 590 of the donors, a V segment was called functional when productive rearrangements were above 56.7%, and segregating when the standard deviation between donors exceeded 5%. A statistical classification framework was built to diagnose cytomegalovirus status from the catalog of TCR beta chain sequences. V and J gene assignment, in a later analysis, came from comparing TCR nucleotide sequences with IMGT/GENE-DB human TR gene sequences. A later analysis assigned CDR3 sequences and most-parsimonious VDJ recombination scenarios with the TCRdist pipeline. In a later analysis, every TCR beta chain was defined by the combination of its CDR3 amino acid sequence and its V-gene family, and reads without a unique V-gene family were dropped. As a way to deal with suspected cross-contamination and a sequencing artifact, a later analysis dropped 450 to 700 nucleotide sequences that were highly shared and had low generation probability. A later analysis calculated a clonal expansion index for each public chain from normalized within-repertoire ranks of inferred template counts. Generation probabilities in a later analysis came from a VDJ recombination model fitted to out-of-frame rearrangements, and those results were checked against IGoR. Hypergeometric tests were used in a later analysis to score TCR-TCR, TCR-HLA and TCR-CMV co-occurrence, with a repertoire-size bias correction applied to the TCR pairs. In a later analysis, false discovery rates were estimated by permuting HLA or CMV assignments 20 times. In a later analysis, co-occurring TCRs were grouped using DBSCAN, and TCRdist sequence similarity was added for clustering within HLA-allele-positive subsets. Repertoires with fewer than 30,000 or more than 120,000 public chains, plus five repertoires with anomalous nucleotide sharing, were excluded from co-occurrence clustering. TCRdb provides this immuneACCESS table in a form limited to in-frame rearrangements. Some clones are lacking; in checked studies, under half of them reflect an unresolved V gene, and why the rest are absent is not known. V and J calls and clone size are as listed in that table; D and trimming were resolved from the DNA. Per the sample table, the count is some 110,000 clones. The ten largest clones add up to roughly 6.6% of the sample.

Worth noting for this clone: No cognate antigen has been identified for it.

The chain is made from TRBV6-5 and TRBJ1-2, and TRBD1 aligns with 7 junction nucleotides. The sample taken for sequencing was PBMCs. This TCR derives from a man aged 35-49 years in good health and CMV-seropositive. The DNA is TGTGCCAGCAGTTCCGCCCCCTCGACAGGGATCTATGGCTACACCTTC. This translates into CASSSAPSTGIYGYTF.